The 27 T cell receptor beta chains listed next were all sequenced from one sample in a study of T cell responses to AZD1222 COVID-19 vaccine. TCRdb keeps only in-frame clones here, not all; method: immunoSEQ multiplex PCR. The sample lists about 160,000 clones; 75% to 95% were seen once. The source was peripheral blood, collected on day 0 of AZD1222 vaccination. These receptors all stem from an adult in good health.

The V and J genes are TRBV2 and TRBJ1-5, with D possibly TRBD1 on 5 matching bases. This CDR3 contains 14 residues. Trimming shortened V by 6 bases and J by 6 bases, and 15 bases separated the two germline ends. Germline lookup yields CDR1 SNHLY and CDR2 FYNNEI. The CDR3 reads CASSLQRGVQPQHF. CDR3 coding DNA: TGTGCCAGCAGCCTGCAACGGGGGGTTCAGCCCCAGCATTTT.

A single count supports this clone. V and J are TRBV11-2 and TRBJ1-6; D remains ambiguous. Trimming stripped 5 bases from V and 9 bases from J, with 14 bases between. This CDR3 has 14 amino acids. Germline CDR1 reads SGHAT; CDR2 reads FQNNGV. The CDR3 loop is CASSQDTIVSPLHF. The CDR3 DNA follows: TGTGCCAGCAGCCAAGACACGATTGTTTCACCCCTCCACTTT.

The chain links TRBV28 to TRBJ1-4, with D unclear. The CDR3 runs to 13 residues. V lost 8 bases and J lost 1, with 8 bases in between. Germline V gene lookup returns CDR1 MDHEN and CDR2 SYDVKM. CDR3 nucleotide sequence: TGTGCCAGCTTGGAGATAACTAATGAAAAACTGTTTTTT. Translated: CASLEITNEKLFF.

The chain is built from TRBV28 and TRBJ2-6; D assignment may be TRBD1 or TRBD2 (5 bases each). The ends were cut back, 6 bases at V and 3 bases at J, with 12 bases in the middle. The germline CDR1 and CDR2 sequences are MDHEN and SYDVKM. There are 15 residues in the CDR3. For the CDR3, the DNA is TGTGCCAGCAGCCCCGAGGGGTTTGGGGCCAACGTCCTGACTTTC. Amino acid sequence: CASSPEGFGANVLTF.

J is TRBJ1-1 and V is TRBV5-5, with D possibly TRBD1 on 5 matching bases. V was trimmed by 4 bases and J by 2 bases, leaving 12 bases between them. This CDR3 has 14 amino acids. Germline V gene data show CDR1 as SGHKS and CDR2 as YYEKEE (reference sequence). The CDR3 coding sequence is TGTGCCAGCAGCCGCAGCAGGGCTAACACTGAAGCTTTCTTT. Translation gives CASSRSRANTEAFF. Using reference TRBV5-5 and TRBJ1-1 for the parts outside the CDR3, the full variable domain is DAGVTQSPTHLIKTRGQQVTLRCSPISGHKSVSWYQQVLGQGPQFIFQYYEKEERGRGNFPDRFSARQFPNYSSELNVNALLLGDSALYLCASSRSRANTEAFFGQGTRLTVV.

This clone was observed a single time. The chain employs TRBV4-1 and TRBJ2-3, with 9 bases that match TRBD2. This CDR3 spans 17 amino acids. Germline V gene lookup returns CDR1 MGHRA and CDR2 YSYEKL. The J segment lost 0 bases and the V segment lost 2 bases, leaving 6 bases of the junction unmatched. This chain's CDR3 is CASSQIWLAGSTDTQYF. The CDR3 region has the DNA TGCGCCAGCAGCCAAATCTGGCTAGCGGGGAGCACAGATACGCAGTATTTT.

The chain is built from TRBV5-5 and TRBJ1-6; the D is unclear. This CDR3 comprises 15 residues. V was pared by 2 bases and J by 3 bases, with 9 bases between. Germline-derived CDR1 and CDR2 are SGHKS and YYEKEE (reference sequence). The CDR3, as DNA: TGTGCCAGCAGCTTCGCCAGAAACTATAATTCACCCCTCCACTTT. Its protein product is CASSFARNYNSPLHF. The full variable domain, rest sourced from reference TRBV5-5 and TRBJ1-6, is DAGVTQSPTHLIKTRGQQVTLRCSPISGHKSVSWYQQVLGQGPQFIFQYYEKEERGRGNFPDRFSARQFPNYSSELNVNALLLGDSALYLCASSFARNYNSPLHFGNGTRLTVT.

The chain joins TRBV7-9 to TRBJ1-1; possibly TRBD1 for D (6 bases). V shed 2 bases and J shed 4 bases, with 14 bases lying between them. The germline gives CDR1 SEHNR, CDR2 FQNEAQ (reference sequence). The CDR3 runs to 15 residues. CDR3 residues: CASSLLGGGVTEAFF. The CDR3 region has the DNA TGTGCCAGCAGCTTATTGGGCGGGGGCGTCACTGAAGCTTTCTTT.

The V gene is TRBV4-2, the J gene TRBJ2-3, with TRBD2 matching over 7 bases. V shed 1 base and J 0 bases; nucleotides not matched to a gene: 13. The CDR3 length is 19 residues. CDR1 is LGHNA and CDR2 is YNFKEQ in the germline V gene. In nucleotides, the CDR3 is TGTGCCAGCAGCCAAGTTGGGGGAGCGGGGCCCCCTAGCACAGATACGCAGTATTTT. Translated: CASSQVGGAGPPSTDTQYF.

This clone was found a few times. The rearrangement uses TRBV7-9 and TRBJ1-2, with 10 bases aligning to TRBD1. The germline gives CDR1 SEHNR, CDR2 FQNEAQ (reference sequence). J gave up 4 bases and V 5 bases, and 25 bases lay outside the gene matches. There are 21 residues in the CDR3. This CDR3 reads CASSTSGGSSGQGRKGYGYTF. The CDR3 DNA reads TGTGCCAGCAGCACTTCGGGGGGGTCCTCGGGACAGGGGAGGAAGGGCTATGGCTACACCTTC.

The V gene is TRBV11-1, the J gene TRBJ1-1, with D perhaps matching TRBD1 (6 bases). The germline gives CDR1 SGHAT, CDR2 FQDESV (reference sequence). The length of the CDR3 is 14 residues. Trimming cost V 3 bases and J 1 base, with 9 bases left between them. The CDR3, as DNA: TGTGCCAGCAGCTTGACGGGACAGAACACTGAAGCTTTCTTT. Its translation: CASSLTGQNTEAFF.

The V call is TRBV10-3, the J call TRBJ2-7; D may correspond to TRBD1 or TRBD2 (5 bases each). The CDR3 spans 16 residues. CDR1 is ENHRY, CDR2 SYGVKD, per germline. Trimming left V 6 bases short and J 0 bases short, with 18 bases between. For the CDR3, the DNA is TGTGCCATCAGGGGACCCAGAGTAACAACCTCCTACGAGCAGTACTTC. Amino acid sequence: CAIRGPRVTTSYEQYF.

The chain is built from TRBV7-9 and TRBJ2-1; D is perhaps TRBD1 (5 bases). Germline CDR1 is SEHNR and CDR2 is FQNEAQ (reference sequence). V was clipped by 0 bases and J by 8 bases, with 17 bases between them. This CDR3 is 16 amino acids long. The CDR3 bases are TGTGCCAGCAGCTTAGCGCTAGGGATAAGGGGCGATGAGCAGTTCTTC. Protein sequence: CASSLALGIRGDEQFF.

This clone has only a few counts. This chain joins TRBV29-1 and TRBJ2-7, with TRBD1 matching 9 bases. Germline loops: CDR1 SQVTM, CDR2 ANQGSEA. J lost 8 bases, V lost 1 base, and 3 bases had no gene match. CDR3 length: 12 amino acids. The CDR3 DNA follows: TGCAGCGTTGAAGGGGGACAGGGACAGCAGTACTTC. Translating gives CSVEGGQGQQYF.

The chain joins TRBV19 to TRBJ1-5; 8 nucleotides align to TRBD1. Germline CDR1 reads LNHDA; CDR2 reads SQIVND (reference sequence). CDR3 length: 16 residues. The trim removed 7 bases at V and 0 bases at J, leaving 8 bases unmatched. Here the CDR3 DNA reads TGTGCCAGTACCCAAGGGACAGGTCTTAGCAATCAGCCCCAGCATTTT. Its protein product is CASTQGTGLSNQPQHF.

V usage is TRBV27 and J usage is TRBJ2-7, with D unresolved. This CDR3 is built from 12 residues. The V end was cut by 3 bases, the J end by 6 bases, with 9 bases between. Germline CDR1 MNHEY, CDR2 SMNVEV (reference sequence). The CDR3 protein is CASSFGRGEQYF. The DNA for the CDR3 is TGTGCCAGCAGTTTCGGGCGCGGCGAGCAGTACTTC.

The chain uses TRBV5-1 and TRBJ1-2; 11 positions agree with TRBD1. The CDR3 extends over 14 amino acids. From germline, CDR1 is SGHRS and CDR2 YFSETQ. Trimming cost V 4 bases and J 7 bases; bases outside gene matches: 6. The CDR3 region is CASSPDRGQSGYTF. The CDR3 DNA reads TGCGCCAGCAGCCCGGACAGGGGGCAAAGTGGCTACACCTTC.

CDR3 sequence (DNA): TGCGCCAGCAGCTTTCCCGCCGACGAGCAGTACTTC. Residues: CASSFPADEQYF. This chain uses TRBV5-1 with TRBJ2-7; no reliable D call. Germline V CDR1 and CDR2: SGHRS, YFSETQ. The CDR3 covers 12 residues. Trimming stripped 2 bases from V and 5 bases from J, with 8 bases between.

The chain uses TRBV9 and TRBJ1-1; no reliable D call. Looked up from germline, CDR1 is SGDLS and CDR2 is YYNGEE. Trimming stripped 0 bases from V and 0 bases from J, with 6 bases between. The CDR3 is 14 amino acids. CDR3 in amino acids: CASSVGNLNTEAFF. The CDR3 nucleotides read TGTGCCAGCAGCGTAGGGAATTTGAACACTGAAGCTTTCTTT.

The chain carries TRBV2 and TRBJ1-2; 11 positions agree with TRBD1. The CDR3 has 13 residues. J lost 3 bases, V lost 6 bases, and 0 bases had no gene match. Per germline, CDR1 SNHLY and CDR2 FYNNEI. The CDR3 loop reads CASRGQGDYGYTF. The CDR3 nucleotides read TGTGCCAGCAGGGGACAGGGGGACTATGGCTACACCTTC.

V gene TRBV6-6 combines with J gene TRBJ2-3, with TRBD2 matching over 15 bases. The ends lost 6 bases at V and 2 bases at J; junction bases unmatched: 12. The CDR3 has 19 residues. Germline V gene lookup returns CDR1 MNHNY and CDR2 SVGAGI (reference sequence). CDR3 sequence (DNA): TGTGCCAGCAGCCGAATTGGGACTAGCGGGGGGCGGGACACAGATACGCAGTATTTT. Residues: CASSRIGTSGGRDTDTQYF.

The chain carries TRBV18 and TRBJ1-1; D not resolved. CDR1 is KGHSH, CDR2 LQKENI, per germline. The CDR3 length is 12 residues. V lost 1 base to trimming and J lost 6 bases, with 6 bases between them. The CDR3 loop is CASSPLPPEAFF. For the CDR3, the DNA is TGTGCCAGCTCACCACTACCGCCTGAAGCTTTCTTT.

V is TRBV30 and J is TRBJ1-6; D is undetermined. Trimming left V 2 bases short and J 7 bases short, with 9 bases between. The CDR3 has 13 amino acids. In germline, CDR1 is GTSNPN, CDR2 SVGIG (reference sequence). CDR3 coding DNA: TGTGCCTGGAGTCCATCGGTCAATTCACCCCTCCACTTT. This codes for CAWSPSVNSPLHF.

The V call is TRBV6-5, the J call TRBJ1-2; 7 bases are shared with TRBD1. CDR1 MNHEY and CDR2 SVGAGI come from the germline V gene. CDR3 size: 10 residues. The V and J ends lost 10 bases and 8 bases, in that order; junction bases with no gene match: 4. CDR3 bases: TGTGCCACATCACAGGGGGGCTACACCTTC. It yields the protein CATSQGGYTF.

This sequence joins TRBV11-3 and TRBJ2-5; 12 bases match TRBD1. Per germline, CDR1 SGHNT and CDR2 YENEEA. The ends lost 5 bases at V and 5 bases at J; junction bases unmatched: 6. This CDR3 has 15 amino acids. The chain's CDR3 is CASSPGQGAWETQYF. CDR3 in DNA: TGTGCCAGCAGCCCGGGACAGGGGGCATGGGAGACCCAGTACTTC.

The V call is TRBV3-1 (or the pseudogene TRBV3-2), the J call TRBJ2-5; D possibly matches TRBD1 or TRBD2 (5 bases each). Per germline, CDR1 LGHDT and CDR2 YNNKEL (reference sequence). The CDR3 runs to 16 residues. V lost 0 bases, J lost 3 bases, and 14 bases lay in between. The CDR3 is CASSQDFRDLKETQYF. In DNA, the CDR3 is TGTGCCAGCAGCCAAGATTTCCGGGACCTAAAAGAGACCCAGTACTTC.

The V call is TRBV6-5, the J call TRBJ1-1; unclear D gene. The germline V gene has CDR1 MNHEY and CDR2 SVGAGI. V was clipped by 7 bases and J by 4 bases, with 7 bases between them. The CDR3 has 11 residues. The chain's CDR3 is CASTQFTEAFF. As DNA, the CDR3 is TGTGCCAGCACCCAATTCACTGAAGCTTTCTTT.